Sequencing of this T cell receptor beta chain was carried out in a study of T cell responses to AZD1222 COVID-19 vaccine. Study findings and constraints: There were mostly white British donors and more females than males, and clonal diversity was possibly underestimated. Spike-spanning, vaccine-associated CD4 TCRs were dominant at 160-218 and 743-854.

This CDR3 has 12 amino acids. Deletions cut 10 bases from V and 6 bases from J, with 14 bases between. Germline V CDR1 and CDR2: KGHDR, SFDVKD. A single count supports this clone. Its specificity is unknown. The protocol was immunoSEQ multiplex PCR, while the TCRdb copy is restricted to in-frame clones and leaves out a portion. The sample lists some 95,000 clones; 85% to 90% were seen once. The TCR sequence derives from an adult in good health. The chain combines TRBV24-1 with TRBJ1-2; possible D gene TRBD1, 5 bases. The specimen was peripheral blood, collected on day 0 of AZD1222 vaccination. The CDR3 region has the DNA TGTGCCACTCGGGACGGGGGTAATGGCTACACCTTC. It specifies CATRDGGNGYTF.